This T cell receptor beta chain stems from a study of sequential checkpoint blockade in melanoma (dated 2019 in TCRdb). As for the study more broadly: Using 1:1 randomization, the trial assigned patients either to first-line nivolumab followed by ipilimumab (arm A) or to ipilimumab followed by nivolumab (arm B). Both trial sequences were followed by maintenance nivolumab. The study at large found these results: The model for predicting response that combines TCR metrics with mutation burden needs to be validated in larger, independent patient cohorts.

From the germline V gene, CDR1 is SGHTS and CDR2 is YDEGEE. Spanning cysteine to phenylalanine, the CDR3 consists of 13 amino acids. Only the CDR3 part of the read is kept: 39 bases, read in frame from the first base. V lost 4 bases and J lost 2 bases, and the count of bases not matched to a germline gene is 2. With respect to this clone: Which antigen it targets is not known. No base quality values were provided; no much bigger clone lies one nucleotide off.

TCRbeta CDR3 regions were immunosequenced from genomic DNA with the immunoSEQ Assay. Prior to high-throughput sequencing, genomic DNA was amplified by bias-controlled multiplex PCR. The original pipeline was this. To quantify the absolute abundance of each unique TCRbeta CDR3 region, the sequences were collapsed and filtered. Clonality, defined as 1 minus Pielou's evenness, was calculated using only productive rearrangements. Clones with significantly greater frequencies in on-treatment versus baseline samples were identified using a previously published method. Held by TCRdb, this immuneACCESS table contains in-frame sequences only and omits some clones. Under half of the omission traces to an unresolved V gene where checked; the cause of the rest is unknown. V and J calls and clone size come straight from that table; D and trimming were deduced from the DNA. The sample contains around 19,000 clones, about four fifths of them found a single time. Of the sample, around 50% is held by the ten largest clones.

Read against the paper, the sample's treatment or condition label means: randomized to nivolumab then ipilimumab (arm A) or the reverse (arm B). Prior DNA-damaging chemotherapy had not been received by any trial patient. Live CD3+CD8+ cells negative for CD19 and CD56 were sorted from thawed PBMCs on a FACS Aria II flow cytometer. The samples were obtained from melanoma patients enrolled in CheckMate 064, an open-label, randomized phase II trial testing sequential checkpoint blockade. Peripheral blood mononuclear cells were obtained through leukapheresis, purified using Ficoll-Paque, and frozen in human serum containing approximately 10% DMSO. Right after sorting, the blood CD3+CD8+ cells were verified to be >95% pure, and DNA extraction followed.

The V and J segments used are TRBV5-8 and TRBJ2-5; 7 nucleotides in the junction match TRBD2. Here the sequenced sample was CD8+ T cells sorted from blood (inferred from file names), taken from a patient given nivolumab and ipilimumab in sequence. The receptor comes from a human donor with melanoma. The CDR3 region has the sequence CASSQRGQETQYF. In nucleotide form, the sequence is TGTGCCAGCAGCCAGCGGGGTCAAGAGACCCAGTACTTC. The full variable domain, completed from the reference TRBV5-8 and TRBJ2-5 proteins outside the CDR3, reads EAGVTQSPTHLIKTRGQQATLRCSPISGHTSVYWYQQALGLGLQFLLWYDEGEERNRGNFPPRFSGRQFPNYSSELNVNALELEDSALYLCASSQRGQETQYFGPGTRLLVL.